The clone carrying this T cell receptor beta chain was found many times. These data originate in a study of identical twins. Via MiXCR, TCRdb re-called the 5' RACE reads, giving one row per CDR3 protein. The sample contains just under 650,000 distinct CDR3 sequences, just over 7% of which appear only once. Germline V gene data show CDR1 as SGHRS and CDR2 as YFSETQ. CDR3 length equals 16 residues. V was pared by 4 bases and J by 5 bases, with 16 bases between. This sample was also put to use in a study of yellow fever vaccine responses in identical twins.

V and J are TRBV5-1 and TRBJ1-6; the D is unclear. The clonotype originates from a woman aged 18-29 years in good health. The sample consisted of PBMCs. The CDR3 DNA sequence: TGCGCCAGCAGCCCCGAGGCTGGGCTCGATAATTCACCCCTCCACTTT. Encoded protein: CASSPEAGLDNSPLHF.